These T cell receptor beta chains were read from a single sample in a study of spatial heterogeneity in lung cancer. MiXCR, applied by TCRdb to the 5' RACE reads, yields one record per CDR3 protein. The sample records more than 12,000 distinct CDR3 sequences, 11% being singletons. Sample: PBMCs, taken at surgery. The receptors shown here come from a female donor with early-stage non-small cell lung cancer. CDR3s include the opening cysteine and the closing phenylalanine or tryptophan. The order of the fields is clone size, J gene, V gene, D gene, CDR3 DNA, CDR3 protein. The D gene is left open where the match is weak. Size tells how often a clone was seen (once, few, many) or the class of an expanded clone, and some rows leave it out.

size: many; J: TRBJ2-3; V: TRBV9; D: TRBD2; DNA: TGTGCCAGCAGCGTACTAGGGACTAGCGGAGATACGCAGTATTTT; CDR3: CASSVLGTSGDTQYF
size: once; J: TRBJ2-7; V: TRBV6-5; D: TRBD1; DNA: TGTGCCAGCAACAAACAGGGGAGCTTGTACGAGCAGTACTTC; CDR3: CASNKQGSLYEQYF
size: many; J: TRBJ2-1; V: TRBV19; D: .; DNA: TGTGCCAGTAGTATAAGTGGGGGGGCCGCCCCATCTAGAAATGAGCAGTTCTTC; CDR3: CASSISGGAAPSRNEQFF
size: many; J: TRBJ2-1; V: TRBV2; D: TRBD1; DNA: TGTGCCAGCAGCCCCGACAGGGTCGAGCAGTTCTTC; CDR3: CASSPDRVEQFF
size: many; J: TRBJ2-1; V: TRBV2; D: TRBD2; DNA: TGTGCCAGCAAGGCGGGGGGAGCCTACAATGAGCAGTTCTTC; CDR3: CASKAGGAYNEQFF
size: .; J: TRBJ2-1; V: TRBV29-1; D: .; DNA: TGCAGCGTTGTACCAGGGAATGAGCAGTTCTTC; CDR3: CSVVPGNEQFF
size: few; J: TRBJ1-6; V: TRBV5-1; D: TRBD1; DNA: TGCGCCAGCAGCGACACCGGGACAGGGTCCAATTCACCCCTCCACTTT; CDR3: CASSDTGTGSNSPLHF
size: few; J: TRBJ2-5; V: TRBV10-1; D: .; DNA: TGCGCCAGCAGTGAAGGGGGAATGGGTTTTGGGACCCAGTACTTC; CDR3: CASSEGGMGFGTQYF
size: many; J: TRBJ2-5; V: TRBV4-1; D: .; DNA: TGCGCCAGCAGCCCCGCTGGAGGCGGCGTGCAAGAGACCCAGTACTTC; CDR3: CASSPAGGGVQETQYF
size: many; J: TRBJ2-1; V: TRBV5-1; D: .; DNA: TGCGCCAGCAGCTTGCTTTCGGGGGCGGCCTACAATGAGCAGTTCTTC; CDR3: CASSLLSGAAYNEQFF
size: few; J: TRBJ1-3; V: TRBV5-8; D: .; DNA: TGTGCCAGCAGCTCGACAGAAGGAAACACCATATATTTT; CDR3: CASSSTEGNTIYF
size: many; J: TRBJ2-7; V: TRBV12-3/TRBV12-4; D: TRBD1; DNA: TGTGCCAGCAGGGACAGGGGCGAGCAGTACTTC; CDR3: CASRDRGEQYF
size: few; J: TRBJ2-5; V: TRBV20-1; D: .; DNA: TGCAGTGCCCCGGGGAAAGGCCAAGAGACCCAGTACTTC; CDR3: CSAPGKGQETQYF
size: many; J: TRBJ2-3; V: TRBV5-1; D: TRBD1; DNA: TGCGCCAGCACCCGACAGGGGCTTTTCACAGATACGCAGTATTTT; CDR3: CASTRQGLFTDTQYF
size: medium-sized; J: TRBJ2-2; V: TRBV6-6; D: .; DNA: TGTGCCAGCAGTCCAAGGTCATCGACCGGGGAGCTGTTTTTT; CDR3: CASSPRSSTGELFF
size: many; J: TRBJ2-1; V: TRBV3-1; D: TRBD2; DNA: TGTGCCAGCAGCCCCTCGGGGACTAGCGGGGTAGAGCAGTTCTTC; CDR3: CASSPSGTSGVEQFF
size: many; J: TRBJ2-7; V: TRBV6-1; D: TRBD1; DNA: TGTGCCAGCAGTGACATAGGACAGGCAATCTACGAGCAGTACTTC; CDR3: CASSDIGQAIYEQYF
size: many; J: TRBJ2-3; V: TRBV25-1; D: .; DNA: TGTGCCAGCAGTCGTGCAGACCACACAGATACGCAGTATTTT; CDR3: CASSRADHTDTQYF
size: many; J: TRBJ1-1; V: TRBV28; D: .; DNA: TGTGCCAGCAGGACCTTCGACAGGAACACTGAAGCTTTCTTT; CDR3: CASRTFDRNTEAFF
size: many; J: TRBJ1-1; V: TRBV5-1; D: TRBD1; DNA: TGCGCCAGCAGCTTGTTCGCAGGGGGGATGAACACTGAAGCTTTCTTT; CDR3: CASSLFAGGMNTEAFF
size: many; J: TRBJ1-6; V: TRBV14; D: .; DNA: TGTGCCAGCAGCCAAGATGGGACAATTACTTCACCCCTCCACTTT; CDR3: CASSQDGTITSPLHF
size: few; J: TRBJ2-1; V: TRBV27; D: TRBD1; DNA: TGTGCCAGCAGTTCTACAGGGGGCGGTTACAATGAGCAGTTCTTC; CDR3: CASSSTGGGYNEQFF
size: many; J: TRBJ1-2; V: TRBV20-1; D: TRBD1; DNA: TGCAGTGCTGTCACAGGGGGCATCTCTGGCTACACCTTC; CDR3: CSAVTGGISGYTF
size: medium-sized; J: TRBJ2-2; V: TRBV25-1; D: .; DNA: TGTGCCAGCAGTGAACCTAAGGGAACCACCGGGGAGCTGTTTTTT; CDR3: CASSEPKGTTGELFF
size: .; J: TRBJ2-3; V: TRBV19; D: .; DNA: TGTGCCAGTAGTCCGAACCGGGGAGATACGCAGTATTTT; CDR3: CASSPNRGDTQYF
size: many; J: TRBJ2-5; V: TRBV5-4; D: .; DNA: TGTGCCAGCAGCTTGGACCAAGAGACCCAGTACTTC; CDR3: CASSLDQETQYF
size: many; J: TRBJ1-3; V: TRBV20-1; D: TRBD1; DNA: TGCAGTGCTAGACCGAACAGGGGTTCTGGAAACACCATATATTTT; CDR3: CSARPNRGSGNTIYF
size: many; J: TRBJ2-7; V: TRBV3-1; D: TRBD2; DNA: TGTGCCAGCAGCCAAGAGTGGGGGGGAGCATTTACGGCTCAGTACTTC; CDR3: CASSQEWGGAFTAQYF
size: many; J: TRBJ2-3; V: TRBV5-5; D: TRBD2; DNA: TGTGCCAGCAGCCCGGGACTAGTCCCCTTAGGAGATACGCAGTATTTT; CDR3: CASSPGLVPLGDTQYF
size: .; J: TRBJ1-1; V: TRBV19; D: .; DNA: TGTGCCAGTAGTAGGTACACTGAAGCTTTCTTT; CDR3: CASSRYTEAFF
size: .; J: TRBJ2-2; V: TRBV29-1; D: TRBD1; DNA: TGCAGCGTTGAAGCCCCCGGGACAGTAACCGGGGAGCTGTTTTTT; CDR3: CSVEAPGTVTGELFF
size: many; J: TRBJ2-1; V: TRBV4-2; D: .; DNA: TGTGCCAGCAGCCAAGGGCTGGGGGGTTTCTTCTCCTACAATGAGCAGTTCTTC; CDR3: CASSQGLGGFFSYNEQFF
size: many; J: TRBJ2-7; V: TRBV21-1; D: .; DNA: TGTGCCAGCAGCAAATCAGGGACTAGCGGGGGTTACGTGGCCGACGAGCAGTACTTC; CDR3: CASSKSGTSGGYVADEQYF
size: many; J: TRBJ1-4; V: TRBV12-3/TRBV12-4; D: .; DNA: TGTGCCAGCAGTTTGCGTCAGGGTAATGAAAAACTGTTTTTT; CDR3: CASSLRQGNEKLFF
size: .; J: TRBJ2-1; V: TRBV29-1; D: .; DNA: TGCAGCGTTGGGGGGCCAAATGAGCAGTTCTTC; CDR3: CSVGGPNEQFF
size: many; J: TRBJ1-4; V: TRBV5-5; D: TRBD1; DNA: TGTGCCAGCAGCTTAGGGACAGGCCTTAATGAAAAACTGTTTTTT; CDR3: CASSLGTGLNEKLFF
size: many; J: TRBJ2-1; V: TRBV2; D: .; DNA: TGTGCCAGCAGCAAAGTAGAGAGCTCCTACAATGAGCAGTTCTTC; CDR3: CASSKVESSYNEQFF
size: .; J: TRBJ2-2; V: TRBV12-3/TRBV12-4; D: .; DNA: TGTGCCAGCAGTAAACAGAACACCGGGGAGCTGTTTTTT; CDR3: CASSKQNTGELFF
size: many; J: TRBJ2-7; V: TRBV20-1; D: .; DNA: TGCAGTGCTAGCGTTTCTATGGTGGGGCAGTACTTC; CDR3: CSASVSMVGQYF
size: .; J: TRBJ1-6; V: TRBV5-1; D: .; DNA: TGCGCCAGCAGCCCGGGACGGCGGGGATCACCCCTCCACTTT; CDR3: CASSPGRRGSPLHF
size: many; J: TRBJ1-1; V: TRBV7-9; D: .; DNA: TGTGCCAGCAGCTTAGGGATTGTGAACACTGAAGCTTTCTTT; CDR3: CASSLGIVNTEAFF
size: many; J: TRBJ2-3; V: TRBV10-3; D: TRBD2; DNA: TGTGCCATCAGTGATGGAGCGGGGGGCCTCACAGATACGCAGTATTTT; CDR3: CAISDGAGGLTDTQYF
size: many; J: TRBJ2-5; V: TRBV24-1; D: TRBD1; DNA: TGTGCCACCAGTGATTCGGGACAGGGTCAAGAGACCCAGTACTTC; CDR3: CATSDSGQGQETQYF
size: many; J: TRBJ2-4; V: TRBV10-2; D: .; DNA: TGCGCCAGCAATGGGGGTAATGTCAAAAACATTCAGTACTTC; CDR3: CASNGGNVKNIQYF
size: many; J: TRBJ1-6; V: TRBV20-1; D: .; DNA: TGCAGTGCTAGACATGAGCCGGTGAATAATTCACCCCTCCACTTT; CDR3: CSARHEPVNNSPLHF
size: few; J: TRBJ2-3; V: TRBV5-1; D: .; DNA: TGCGCCAGCAGCTTGGGAACGGCGGGGACCACAGATACGCAGTATTTT; CDR3: CASSLGTAGTTDTQYF
size: .; J: TRBJ2-7; V: TRBV28; D: .; DNA: TGTGCCAGCAGTTTTCGACCGGCCCCATACGAGCAGTACTTC; CDR3: CASSFRPAPYEQYF
size: many; J: TRBJ2-1; V: TRBV6-6; D: .; DNA: TGTGCCAGCTACTCAAGGGACCCACAGGGATCTACTACCCGCTACAATGAGCAGTTCTTC; CDR3: CASYSRDPQGSTTRYNEQFF
size: many; J: TRBJ1-5; V: TRBV6-4; D: .; DNA: TGTGCCAGCAGTGTCCGGGGGCAGGGACAGCCCCAGCATTTT; CDR3: CASSVRGQGQPQHF
size: many; J: TRBJ2-1; V: TRBV20-1; D: TRBD2; DNA: TGCAGTTTGAGACTAGCGGTCTACAATGAGCAGTTCTTC; CDR3: CSLRLAVYNEQFF
size: medium-sized; J: TRBJ2-1; V: TRBV7-9; D: .; DNA: TGTGCCAGCAGCTTAGCTGGCAGGGCCCTTAGCAATGAGCAGTTCTTC; CDR3: CASSLAGRALSNEQFF
size: many; J: TRBJ2-1; V: TRBV20-1; D: .; DNA: TGCAGTGCTATGGGGTACAATGAGCAGTTCTTC; CDR3: CSAMGYNEQFF
size: many; J: TRBJ2-3; V: TRBV20-1; D: .; DNA: TGCAGTGCTAGAGATCGGGCCAAGGGCATGGTGCAGTATTTT; CDR3: CSARDRAKGMVQYF
size: many; J: TRBJ1-1; V: TRBV29-1; D: .; DNA: TGCAGCGTAGGACAGTCGAACACTGAAGCTTTCTTT; CDR3: CSVGQSNTEAFF
size: many; J: TRBJ1-2; V: TRBV6-5; D: .; DNA: TGTGCCAGCGCCGAGGGGCAGAGCTATGGCTACACCTTC; CDR3: CASAEGQSYGYTF
size: .; J: TRBJ2-3; V: TRBV6-1; D: .; DNA: TGTGCCAGCAGTGAAGGACGGGCAGATACGCAGTATTTT; CDR3: CASSEGRADTQYF
size: .; J: TRBJ2-1; V: TRBV4-3; D: TRBD1; DNA: TGCGCCAGCAGCCAAGATGGGGGACAGGGGGGTAAATATGAGCAGTTCTTC; CDR3: CASSQDGGQGGKYEQFF